This T cell receptor (beta chain) was retrieved from a study of blood T cell repertoires in COVID-19. Study information: From the United States, Italy and Spain came samples of acute and convalescent COVID-19. T cells, B-cell-depleted T cells, or PBMCs provided the cDNA or gDNA that served as material.

CDR1 is MNHEY, CDR2 SMNVEV, per germline (reference sequence). V was pared by 5 bases and J by 4 bases, with 18 bases between. The CDR3 sequence is 16 residues long. Original data processing: Amplification from reference gene primers served as the basis for estimated nucleated cell counts. Only in-frame clones appear in the TCRdb table, and some are missing; sequencing was by immunoSEQ multiplex PCR. Clone size and V and J calls were adopted from that table, with D and trimming inferred from the DNA. The sample includes hundreds of thousands of clones, 80% to 90% of them seen just once. The clonotype was recovered from a woman in her 30s with acute or convalescent COVID-19. Input material: peripheral blood. This chain uses TRBV27 with TRBJ2-1; possible D gene TRBD2, 6 bases. The CDR3 sequence: CASSTGLPARYNEQFF. DNA of the CDR3: TGTGCCAGCAGTACGGGACTTCCTGCCCGATACAATGAGCAGTTCTTC.